These T cell receptor beta chains were read from a single sample in a study of T cell repertoires in cytomegalovirus infection. Antigen specificity for these receptors is unknown. TCRdb re-analysed the reads in MiXCR, keeping a single row per CDR3 protein. This sample carries some 150,000 distinct CDR3 sequences, 25% to 35% of them seen once, and the ten largest clones take around half. The sequences come from CD8+ T cells from cultured PBMCs, collected from culture after CMV antigen stimulation. The receptors shown here come from a human donor in good health (CMV status not recorded). Some clones in this sample may be carry-over from other donors' samples. Both conserved end residues are part of each CDR3. Each record gives: J gene, V gene, D gene, clone size, CDR3 DNA, CDR3 protein. D genes are given only for firm matches. The listing skips clone size in some rows; elsewhere it reads once, few, many or a size class.

J: TRBJ1-6; V: TRBV19; D: -; size: -; DNA: TGTGCCACCAGCGGGCCTCTCGGGAATTCACCCCTCCACTTT; CDR3: CATSGPLGNSPLHF
J: TRBJ1-2; V: TRBV7-9; D: -; size: -; DNA: TGTGCCAGCAGCCACGACGGACTTACCATTGATGGCTACACCTTC; CDR3: CASSHDGLTIDGYTF
J: TRBJ2-3; V: TRBV6-2/TRBV6-3; D: TRBD2; size: few; DNA: TGTGCCAGCAGCACCGGGACTAGCGGGGGAAGCACAGATACGCAGTATTTT; CDR3: CASSTGTSGGSTDTQYF
J: TRBJ1-6; V: TRBV20-1; D: -; size: -; DNA: TGCAGTGCTAGTCAGGTCACAGGGCATAATTCACCCCTCCACTTT; CDR3: CSASQVTGHNSPLHF
J: TRBJ2-2; V: TRBV7-6; D: TRBD2; size: -; DNA: TGTGCCAGCAGCTTGAGGACTAGCGGGGGACGAACCGGGGAGCTGTTTTTT; CDR3: CASSLRTSGGRTGELFF
J: TRBJ2-3; V: TRBV7-8; D: TRBD2; size: few; DNA: TGTGCCAGCAGCTTTTACCCTGGAGCGGGGGAGACAGATACGCAGTATTTT; CDR3: CASSFYPGAGETDTQYF
J: TRBJ1-1; V: TRBV7-9; D: -; size: -; DNA: TGTGCCAGCAGCTTGGGGGATGAAGCTTTCTTT; CDR3: CASSLGDEAFF
J: TRBJ2-4; V: TRBV7-8; D: -; size: many; DNA: TGTGCCAGCAGCTTAGCGGCCGGGGGAAACAGGGGCCCCAAAAACATTCAGTACTTC; CDR3: CASSLAAGGNRGPKNIQYF
J: TRBJ2-5; V: TRBV12-3/TRBV12-4; D: -; size: few; DNA: TGTGCCAGCAGTTTATGGGGAAACCAAGAGACCCAGTACTTC; CDR3: CASSLWGNQETQYF
J: TRBJ2-7; V: TRBV5-8; D: -; size: few; DNA: TGTGCCAGCAGCTTGTCCGGGCGTTACGAGCAGTACTTC; CDR3: CASSLSGRYEQYF
J: TRBJ2-1; V: TRBV4-1; D: TRBD1; size: few; DNA: TGCGCCAGCAGCCGTCGACAGGGTAATGAGCAGTTCTTC; CDR3: CASSRRQGNEQFF
J: TRBJ2-5; V: TRBV6-6; D: TRBD2; size: -; DNA: TGTGCCAGCAGTTACTCGTCGACTAGCGGGGGGGACCTACTGGAGACCCAGTACTTC; CDR3: CASSYSSTSGGDLLETQYF
J: TRBJ2-1; V: TRBV7-8; D: -; size: -; DNA: TGTGCCAGCAGCTCCCAAGACCCCGAGCAGTTCTTC; CDR3: CASSSQDPEQFF
J: TRBJ1-2; V: TRBV27; D: -; size: few; DNA: TGTGCCAGCAGTTTATCTTGGCAGGGCGGCTACACCTTC; CDR3: CASSLSWQGGYTF
J: TRBJ2-1; V: TRBV7-9; D: TRBD2; size: few; DNA: TGTGCCAGCAGCCCCCGACTAGCGGGGGACCTCAATGAGCAGTTCTTC; CDR3: CASSPRLAGDLNEQFF
J: TRBJ2-3; V: TRBV12-3/TRBV12-4; D: -; size: few; DNA: TGTGCCAGCAGTTTAATACTCTCAGATACGCAGTATTTT; CDR3: CASSLILSDTQYF
J: TRBJ1-5; V: TRBV19; D: -; size: few; DNA: TGTGCCAGTAGCACCGACGGCTATAGCAATCAGCCCCAGCATTTT; CDR3: CASSTDGYSNQPQHF
J: TRBJ2-3; V: TRBV13; D: -; size: -; DNA: TGTGCCAGCAGCCCAAGCTCCGATACGCAGTATTTT; CDR3: CASSPSSDTQYF
J: TRBJ1-2; V: TRBV27; D: -; size: -; DNA: TGTGCCAGCAGTCCAGGGGTTGGTTATGGCTACACCTTC; CDR3: CASSPGVGYGYTF
J: TRBJ1-5; V: TRBV27; D: -; size: many; DNA: TGTGCCAGCAGTTTAGGGGCAGCCCCCCATCAGCCCCAGCATTTT; CDR3: CASSLGAAPHQPQHF
J: TRBJ2-2; V: TRBV12-3/TRBV12-4; D: TRBD1; size: many; DNA: TGTGCCAGCAGTCTGGGACAGGGGGTAGGGCCCGGGGAGCTGTTTTTT; CDR3: CASSLGQGVGPGELFF
J: TRBJ1-1; V: TRBV15; D: -; size: -; DNA: TGTGCCACCAGCAACGGACAGTCTCTAGGGTACACTGAAGCTTTCTTT; CDR3: CATSNGQSLGYTEAFF
J: TRBJ1-5; V: TRBV4-1; D: -; size: -; DNA: TGCGCCAGCAGCCAGGGATCGGGTAATCAGCCCCAGCATTTT; CDR3: CASSQGSGNQPQHF
J: TRBJ1-1; V: TRBV19; D: TRBD1; size: few; DNA: TGTGCCAGTGTGGACAGGGCCGGGGGAACTGAAGCTTTCTTT; CDR3: CASVDRAGGTEAFF
J: TRBJ2-1; V: TRBV12-3/TRBV12-4; D: -; size: -; DNA: TGTGCCAGCAGTTTGACCGAGCTCTACAATGAGCAGTTCTTC; CDR3: CASSLTELYNEQFF
J: TRBJ1-5; V: TRBV27; D: -; size: few; DNA: TGTGCCAGCAGTTTATCGGGAGGCAGGGCAGACACTCAGCCCCAGCATTTT; CDR3: CASSLSGGRADTQPQHF
J: TRBJ2-7; V: TRBV5-6; D: -; size: -; DNA: TGTGCCAGCAGCTTGACTGGGGGCTTGGACGAGCAGTACTTC; CDR3: CASSLTGGLDEQYF
J: TRBJ2-7; V: TRBV4-1; D: -; size: few; DNA: TGCGCCAGCAGCCAATTTTCGGGGTACGAGCAGTACTTC; CDR3: CASSQFSGYEQYF
J: TRBJ2-5; V: TRBV10-2; D: TRBD2; size: -; DNA: TGCGCCAGCAGTAAGCGGGGGAATTTTTTACAAGAGACCCAGTACTTC; CDR3: CASSKRGNFLQETQYF
J: TRBJ1-4; V: TRBV27; D: -; size: few; DNA: TGTGCCAGCAGAAAAGGAATAGGGTACACTAATGAAAAACTGTTTTTT; CDR3: CASRKGIGYTNEKLFF
J: TRBJ1-1; V: TRBV29-1; D: -; size: -; DNA: TGCAGCGCTGCGGGTGGGGGAAACACTGAAGCTTTCTTT; CDR3: CSAAGGGNTEAFF
J: TRBJ1-2; V: TRBV2; D: -; size: -; DNA: TGTGCCAGCAGTGACAGCGTACTCTATGGCTACACCTTC; CDR3: CASSDSVLYGYTF
J: TRBJ2-7; V: TRBV12-3/TRBV12-4; D: -; size: -; DNA: TGTGCCAGCAGTTTACGGGTAGTGTACGAGCAGTACTTC; CDR3: CASSLRVVYEQYF
J: TRBJ2-3; V: TRBV11-2; D: -; size: -; DNA: TGTGCCAGCAGCTTAGTCCCACGGGACCGCGGGACAGATACGCAGTATTTT; CDR3: CASSLVPRDRGTDTQYF
J: TRBJ2-7; V: TRBV19; D: -; size: many; DNA: TGTGCCAGTAGTTTCGGACCGCACTACGAGCAGTACTTC; CDR3: CASSFGPHYEQYF
J: TRBJ1-5; V: TRBV12-3/TRBV12-4; D: -; size: many; DNA: TGTGCCAGCAGTTTAAATAGCAATCAGCCCCAGCATTTT; CDR3: CASSLNSNQPQHF
J: TRBJ2-1; V: TRBV20-1; D: -; size: -; DNA: TGCAGTGCTATAGCCACTAGGGGGGAAAATGAGCAGTTCTTT; CDR3: CSAIATRGENEQFF
J: TRBJ2-1; V: TRBV19; D: TRBD2; size: once; DNA: TGTGCCAGTACTAGCGGGGGGGCGTTCTGGGAGCAGTTCTTC; CDR3: CASTSGGAFWEQFF
J: TRBJ2-4; V: TRBV20-1; D: TRBD2; size: -; DNA: TGCAGTGCTAGGGCTAGACTAGCCCATCCCCTAAACATTCAGTACTTC; CDR3: CSARARLAHPLNIQYF
J: TRBJ1-1; V: TRBV12-5; D: -; size: few; DNA: TGTGCTAGTGGTCCCTCGGATGAAGCTTTCTTT; CDR3: CASGPSDEAFF
J: TRBJ2-1; V: TRBV7-2; D: TRBD2; size: many; DNA: TGTGCCAGCAGCTTAGCGTGGCTAGCGGGAAATGAGCAGTTCTTC; CDR3: CASSLAWLAGNEQFF
J: TRBJ1-2; V: TRBV19; D: -; size: many; DNA: TGTGCCAGTAGTTCAGGGCTCGGATTCTATGGCTACACCTTC; CDR3: CASSSGLGFYGYTF
J: TRBJ1-1; V: TRBV7-9; D: TRBD1; size: -; DNA: TGTGCCAGCAGCCCTGCGGGGACAGCGAATCCCACTGAAGCTTTCTTT; CDR3: CASSPAGTANPTEAFF
J: TRBJ1-5; V: TRBV12-3/TRBV12-4; D: -; size: many; DNA: TGTGCCAGCAGTTTATGGGGGGAGGATCAGCCCCAGCATTTT; CDR3: CASSLWGEDQPQHF
J: TRBJ2-1; V: TRBV28; D: -; size: many; DNA: TGTGCCAGCAGTTCCTTGTGGTTGAATGAGCAGTTCTTC; CDR3: CASSSLWLNEQFF
J: TRBJ2-1; V: TRBV24-1; D: -; size: few; DNA: TGTGCCACCAGTGATTTGGGTCAGCTTAATGAGCAGTTCTTC; CDR3: CATSDLGQLNEQFF
J: TRBJ1-1; V: TRBV2; D: -; size: once; DNA: TGTGCCTTCCGGGACCTAGGGGAAGCTTTCTTT; CDR3: CAFRDLGEAFF
J: TRBJ2-1; V: TRBV12-3/TRBV12-4; D: TRBD2; size: many; DNA: TGTGCCAGCAGTTTAACTAGCGGGGGCTACAATGAGCAGTTCTTC; CDR3: CASSLTSGGYNEQFF
J: TRBJ2-1; V: TRBV7-6; D: -; size: few; DNA: TGTGCCAGCAGCTTAGGGGGGACTTCCGATGAGCAGTTCTTC; CDR3: CASSLGGTSDEQFF
J: TRBJ2-3; V: TRBV4-1; D: -; size: few; DNA: TGCGCCAGCAGCCAAGGGACAGCCGAGGAAGATACGCAGTATTTT; CDR3: CASSQGTAEEDTQYF
J: TRBJ1-2; V: TRBV15; D: -; size: -; DNA: TGTGCCACCAGCAGCCGGGGTAACTATGGCTACACCTTC; CDR3: CATSSRGNYGYTF
J: TRBJ2-7; V: TRBV7-2; D: TRBD2; size: many; DNA: TGTGCCAGCAGCGTGACTAGCGGGGGCTTCATAATAAGTTACGAGCAGTACTTC; CDR3: CASSVTSGGFIISYEQYF